This T cell receptor beta chain was observed in a study of blood T cell repertoires in COVID-19. Assay used: immunoSEQ multiplex PCR; TCRdb lists only in-frame clones, some missing. The repertoire consists of about 54,000 clones, with less than 85% occurring once and the leading ten covering roughly 5.2%. The ends lost 2 bases at V and 5 bases at J; junction bases unmatched: 1. CDR3 size: 15 residues. Germline CDR1 LGHDT, CDR2 YNNKEL (reference sequence). Judged by abundance, this clone is medium-sized. The sequence was obtained from a human donor in a cohort sampled during active COVID-19. The chain uses TRBV3-1 (or the pseudogene TRBV3-2) and TRBJ2-1, with TRBD2 matching over 12 bases. The sequenced material came from peripheral blood. In DNA, the CDR3 is TGTGCCAGCAGCCAAACTAGCGGGGGGCACAATGAGCAGTTCTTC. Protein: CASSQTSGGHNEQFF.